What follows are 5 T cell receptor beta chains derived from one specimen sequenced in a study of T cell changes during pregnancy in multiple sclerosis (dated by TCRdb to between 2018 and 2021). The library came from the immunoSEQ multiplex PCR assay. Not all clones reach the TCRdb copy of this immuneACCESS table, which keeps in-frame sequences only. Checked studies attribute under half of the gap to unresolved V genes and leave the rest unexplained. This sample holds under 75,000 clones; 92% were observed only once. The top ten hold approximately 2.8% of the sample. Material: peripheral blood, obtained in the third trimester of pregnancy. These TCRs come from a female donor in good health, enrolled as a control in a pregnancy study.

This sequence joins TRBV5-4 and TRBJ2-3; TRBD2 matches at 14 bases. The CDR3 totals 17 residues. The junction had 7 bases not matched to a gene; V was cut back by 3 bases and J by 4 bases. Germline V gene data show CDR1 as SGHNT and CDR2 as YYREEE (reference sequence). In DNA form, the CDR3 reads TGTGCCAGCAGCTGGAACGGACTAGCGGGAGGCCCAGATACGCAGTATTTT. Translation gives CASSWNGLAGGPDTQYF.

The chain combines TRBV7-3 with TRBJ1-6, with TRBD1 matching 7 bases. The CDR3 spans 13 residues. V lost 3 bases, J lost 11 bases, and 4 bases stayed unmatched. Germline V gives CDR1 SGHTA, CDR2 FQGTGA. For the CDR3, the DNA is TGTGCCAGCAGCTTGGACAGGATAACACCCCTCCACTTT. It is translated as CASSLDRITPLHF.

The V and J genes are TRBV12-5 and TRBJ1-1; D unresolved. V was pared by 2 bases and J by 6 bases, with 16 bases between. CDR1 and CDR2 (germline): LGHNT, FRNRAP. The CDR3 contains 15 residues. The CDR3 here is CASGLPTSESPEAFF. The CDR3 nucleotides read TGTGCTAGTGGTTTGCCGACATCAGAGAGCCCTGAAGCTTTCTTT.

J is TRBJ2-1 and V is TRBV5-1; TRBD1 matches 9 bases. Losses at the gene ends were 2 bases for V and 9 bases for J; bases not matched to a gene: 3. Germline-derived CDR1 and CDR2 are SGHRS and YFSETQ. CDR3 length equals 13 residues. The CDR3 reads CASSFDRGGEQFF. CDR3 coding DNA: TGCGCCAGCAGCTTCGACAGGGGGGGTGAGCAGTTCTTC.

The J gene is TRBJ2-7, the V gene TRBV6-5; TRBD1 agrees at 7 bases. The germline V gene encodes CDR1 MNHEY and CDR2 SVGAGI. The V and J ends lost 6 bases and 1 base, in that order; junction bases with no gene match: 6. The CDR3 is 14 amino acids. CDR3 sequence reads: CASRYGTASYEQYF. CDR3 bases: TGTGCCAGCAGATACGGGACAGCGTCCTACGAGCAGTACTTC.